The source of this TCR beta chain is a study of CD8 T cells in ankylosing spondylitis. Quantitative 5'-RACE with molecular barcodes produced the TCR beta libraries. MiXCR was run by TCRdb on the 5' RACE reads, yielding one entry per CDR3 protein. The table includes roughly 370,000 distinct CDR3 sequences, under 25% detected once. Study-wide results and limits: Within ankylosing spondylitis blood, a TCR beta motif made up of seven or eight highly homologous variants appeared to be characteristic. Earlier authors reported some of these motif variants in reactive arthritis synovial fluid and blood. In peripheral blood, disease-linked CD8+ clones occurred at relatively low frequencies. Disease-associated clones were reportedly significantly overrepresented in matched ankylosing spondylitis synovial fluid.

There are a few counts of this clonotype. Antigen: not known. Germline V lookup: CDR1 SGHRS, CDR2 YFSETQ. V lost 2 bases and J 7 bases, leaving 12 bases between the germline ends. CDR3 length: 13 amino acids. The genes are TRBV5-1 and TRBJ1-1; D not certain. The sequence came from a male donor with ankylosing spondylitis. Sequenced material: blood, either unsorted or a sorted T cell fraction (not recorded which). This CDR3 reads CASSFGGQVEAFF. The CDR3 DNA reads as TGCGCCAGCAGCTTTGGAGGGCAGGTTGAAGCTTTCTTT.